A single sample is the source of the 23 T cell receptor beta chains below, sequenced in a study of OX40 agonist ivuxolimab in advanced cancers. The assay was immunoSEQ multiplex PCR, and TCRdb's table has in-frame clones only and misses some. The sample consists of some 60,000 clones, approximately 86% of them appearing once. Sample: CD4+ or CD8+ T cells sorted from blood, taken in a trial of the OX40 agonist ivuxolimab. Receptor source: an adult with an advanced solid tumor such as melanoma, head and neck, liver or kidney cancer.

The CDR3 here is CASSSTGQGARGNQPQHF. The CDR3 region has the DNA TGTGCCAGCAGCTCAACGGGACAGGGGGCGCGGGGCAATCAGCCCCAGCATTTT. The chain employs TRBV7-9 and TRBJ1-5; 12 bases align to TRBD1. This CDR3 spans 18 amino acids. The trim removed 4 bases at V and 2 bases at J, leaving 9 bases unmatched. CDR1 is SEHNR, CDR2 FQNEAQ, per germline (reference sequence).

The chain uses TRBV7-2 and TRBJ2-7, with 7 bases aligning to TRBD2. This CDR3 region has 12 residues. Trimming removed 3 bases from V and 6 bases from J; junction bases left unmatched: 2. CDR1 and CDR2 (germline): SGHTA, FQGNSA. CDR3 nucleotides: TGTGCCAGCAGCTTCAGGGAGGGCGAGCAGTACTTC. This translates into CASSFREGEQYF.

The chain has TRBV10-1 and TRBJ1-2, with 8 positions matching TRBD1. Trimming at V came to 7 bases and at J to 5 bases, leaving 6 bases not matched to a gene. In germline, CDR1 is WNHNN, CDR2 SYGVQD (reference sequence). The CDR3 totals 13 residues. DNA of the CDR3: TGCGCCAGCACCGGACAGGGAGAGTATGGCTACACCTTC. Translated: CASTGQGEYGYTF.

The rearrangement joins TRBV5-6 to TRBJ2-1; 10 bases agree with TRBD2. This CDR3 region has 15 residues. Germline V gives CDR1 SGHDT, CDR2 YYEEEE. The junction had 3 bases not matched to a gene; V was cut back by 0 bases and J by 6 bases. CDR3 coding DNA: TGTGCCAGCAGCTTGGTGAGCGGGGGGGCCAATGAGCAGTTCTTC. Residues: CASSLVSGGANEQFF.

The chain carries TRBV5-1 and TRBJ1-6; D ambiguous. Germline-derived CDR1 and CDR2 are SGHRS and YFSETQ. Trimming pared 0 bases from V and 10 bases from J, leaving 11 bases between. The CDR3 runs to 14 residues. The DNA for the CDR3 is TGCGCCAGCAGCTTGGGGGCGGGCTCCTCACCCCTCCACTTT. Protein: CASSLGAGSSPLHF. Supplemented by reference TRBV5-1 and TRBJ1-6, the full variable domain reads KAGVTQTPRYLIKTRGQQVTLSCSPISGHRSVSWYQQTPGQGLQFLFEYFSETQRNKGNFPGRFSGRQFSNSRSEMNVSTLELGDSALYLCASSLGAGSSPLHFGNGTRLTVT.

This clone was observed once. This rearrangement joins TRBV5-1 to TRBJ1-1; D is ambiguous. CDR1 is SGHRS, CDR2 YFSETQ, per germline. Trimming left V 1 base short and J 3 bases short, with 13 bases between. The CDR3 sequence is 15 residues long. The CDR3 region has the DNA TGCGCCAGCAGCTTGATTCCTACTGGGGACACTGAAGCTTTCTTT. It encodes CASSLIPTGDTEAFF.

J is TRBJ1-5 and V is TRBV2, with D hard to call. Germline lookup yields CDR1 SNHLY and CDR2 FYNNEI. The CDR3 consists of 14 residues. The V and J ends lost 2 bases and 7 bases respectively, with 12 bases between them. The CDR3 DNA is TGTGCCAGCAGTGAATCTAGGGCCGGACAGCCCCAGCATTTT. Translation gives CASSESRAGQPQHF.

The rearrangement links TRBV19 to TRBJ1-5, with D tentatively TRBD1 (6 bases). With 4 bases removed from V and 11 bases from J, the gap between germline ends came to 15 bases. CDR3 length equals 13 residues. The germline V gene encodes CDR1 LNHDA and CDR2 SQIVND (reference sequence). The CDR3 spells CASSKDSYSSQHF. The DNA of the CDR3 is TGTGCCAGTAGTAAGGACAGCTACTCTTCCCAGCATTTT.

This chain links TRBV5-1 with TRBJ2-5; 7 nucleotides align to TRBD1. The CDR3 sequence is 13 residues long. V was pared by 1 base and J by 5 bases, with 2 bases of the junction left unmatched. Germline CDR1 is SGHRS and CDR2 is YFSETQ. CDR3 loop: CASSLQGQETQYF. The CDR3 DNA follows: TGCGCCAGCAGCTTGCAGGGACAGGAGACCCAGTACTTC.

This clone was seen a handful of times. The chain couples TRBV11-2 to TRBJ2-1, with TRBD2 as a possible D gene (6 bases). Germline CDR1 is SGHAT and CDR2 is FQNNGV. The CDR3 runs to 17 residues. V gave up 2 bases and J gave up 10 bases, with 24 bases separating them. The DNA of the CDR3 is TGTGCCAGCAGCTTACTTCGTTCTGGGCGGGCTCGGGAGGAGCAGTTCTTC. Its translation: CASSLLRSGRAREEQFF.

The chain couples TRBV11-3 to TRBJ2-1, with TRBD2 identical over 12 bases. V dropped 5 bases and J dropped 0; count of bases not matched to a gene: 11. Germline V gives CDR1 SGHNT, CDR2 YENEEA. The length of the CDR3 is 19 residues. Written as DNA, the CDR3 is TGTGCCAGCAGCACCCCCACTAGCGGGGGGTTTGTCTCCTACAATGAGCAGTTCTTC. Translated: CASSTPTSGGFVSYNEQFF.

The rearrangement uses TRBV29-1 and TRBJ1-1, with D possibly matching TRBD1 (5 bases). Trimming removed 5 bases from V and 0 bases from J, with 10 bases in between. Germline assignment: CDR1 SQVTM and CDR2 ANQGSEA. This CDR3 is built from 13 residues. The CDR3 protein is CSVRTTMNTEAFF. The CDR3 coding sequence is TGCAGCGTTAGGACAACTATGAACACTGAAGCTTTCTTT. The full variable domain, in which reference TRBV29-1 and TRBJ1-1 provide the parts outside the CDR3, is SAVISQKPSRDICQRGTSLTIQCQVDSQVTMMFWYRQQPGQSLTLIATANQGSEATYESGFVIDKFPISRPNLTFSTLTVSNMSPEDSSIYLCSVRTTMNTEAFFGQGTRLTVV.

The chain links TRBV6-5 to TRBJ2-7; 9 nucleotides match TRBD1. The V segment lost 5 bases and the J segment 5 bases; nucleotides outside the gene matches: 10. The CDR3 has 15 residues. Germline V CDR1 and CDR2: MNHEY, SVGAGI. DNA of the CDR3: TGTGCCAGCAGTCCCACAGGGGGCAAGACCCACGAGCAGTACTTC. Its protein is CASSPTGGKTHEQYF.

This clone was found a few times. The chain uses TRBV19 and TRBJ1-3; no definite D call. Trimming pared 5 bases from V and 4 bases from J, leaving 12 bases between. CDR1 is LNHDA, CDR2 SQIVND, per germline (reference sequence). The CDR3 spans 14 residues. CDR3 sequence (DNA): TGTGCCAGTAGTGCGGTGGCGCGAGGAAACACCATATATTTT. Translating it yields CASSAVARGNTIYF.

V gene TRBV29-1 combines with J gene TRBJ1-2; the D is unclear. The CDR3 has 14 amino acids. Per germline, CDR1 SQVTM and CDR2 ANQGSEA. Trimming shortened V by 0 bases and J by 5 bases, and 13 bases separated the two germline ends. The CDR3 DNA is TGCAGCGTTGAAGAGGGTCAGGTCAGATATGGCTACACCTTC. Residues: CSVEEGQVRYGYTF.

The CDR3 DNA follows: TGTGCCAGTAGTTTCACGACCAATCAGCCCCAGCATTTT. It encodes CASSFTTNQPQHF. The chain combines TRBV19 with TRBJ1-5; no definite D call. V lost 5 bases to trimming and J lost 3 bases, with 8 bases between them. Per the germline V gene, CDR1 is LNHDA and CDR2 is SQIVND (reference sequence). The CDR3 covers 13 residues.

J is TRBJ1-5 and V is TRBV7-2; D is possibly TRBD1 (5 bases). Germline CDR1 reads SGHTA; CDR2 reads FQGNSA. Trimming removed 5 bases from V and 7 bases from J, with 12 bases in between. CDR3 size: 13 residues. The CDR3 loop is CASSDSTTQPQHF. Here the CDR3 DNA reads TGTGCCAGCAGCGACAGTACGACACAGCCCCAGCATTTT.

J is TRBJ2-7 and V is TRBV7-2, with D possibly matching TRBD1 (5 bases). The CDR3 consists of 12 residues. From germline, CDR1 is SGHTA and CDR2 FQGNSA. The ends were cut back, 3 bases at V and 5 bases at J, with 8 bases in the middle. CDR3: CASSFQGHEQYF. As DNA, the CDR3 is TGTGCCAGCAGCTTCCAGGGCCACGAGCAGTACTTC.

This clone was seen once. The chain recombines TRBV6-6 with TRBJ2-7; D is perhaps TRBD1 or TRBD2 (5 bases each). V was pared by 0 bases and J by 3 bases, with 9 bases between. Per the germline V gene, CDR1 is MNHNY and CDR2 is SVGAGI (reference sequence). This CDR3 has 14 residues. CDR3 DNA: TGTGCCAGCAGTTACTCGATTGGGGGCTACGAGCAGTACTTC. Translation: CASSYSIGGYEQYF.

The V and J genes are TRBV5-4 and TRBJ1-2; D call uncertain. The germline CDR1 and CDR2 sequences are SGHNT and YYREEE (reference sequence). Trimming stripped 2 bases from V and 4 bases from J, with 12 bases between. This CDR3 has 14 residues. Written as DNA, the CDR3 is TGTGCCAGCAGCTTCTCGGTGTCTCTCTATGGCTACACCTTC. Translating gives CASSFSVSLYGYTF.

This chain uses TRBV10-3 with TRBJ2-5; 7 bases align to TRBD1. The CDR3 has 12 amino acids. Germline CDR1 reads ENHRY; CDR2 reads SYGVKD. With 10 bases clipped from V and 3 bases from J, the junction kept 5 bases outside the gene matches. The CDR3 region has the DNA TGTGCCACCAGAGGGACAGAAGAGACCCAGTACTTC. Residues: CATRGTEETQYF.

The chain has TRBV9 and TRBJ1-4; 7 bases are a match to TRBD1. Unmatched junction bases numbered 10, after V lost 4 bases and J lost 7 bases. CDR3 length: 15 residues. Per germline, CDR1 SGDLS and CDR2 YYNGEE. CDR3: CASSTSTGIGEKLFF. The CDR3 DNA reads as TGTGCCAGCAGCACCTCGACAGGGATCGGTGAAAAACTGTTTTTT.

This chain connects TRBV7-3 to TRBJ2-1, with D possibly TRBD1 on 5 matching bases. V was trimmed by 0 bases and J by 8 bases, leaving 8 bases between them. The CDR3 extends over 13 amino acids. The germline V gene encodes CDR1 SGHTA and CDR2 FQGTGA. CDR3 amino acids: CASSLTGADEQFF. The CDR3 nucleotides read TGTGCCAGCAGCTTAACAGGGGCGGATGAGCAGTTCTTC.